These 2 T cell receptor beta chains came from one sample sequenced in a study of read filtering for tumor transcriptome and immune sequencing (dated by TCRdb to between 2020 and 2021). Sequenced on an Illumina HiSeq 4000. The Immunoverse kit was used to build TCR libraries from 400 to 500 ng RNA, with molecular barcoded adaptors covering alpha/delta and beta/gamma chains. TCRdb itself trimmed the public reads at Q25 with fastp, ran MiXCR and retained productive beta chains. Each CDR3 protein appears once, grouped with its most common genes and DNA. A total of about 58,000 distinct CDR3 sequences appear in this sample, roughly 12% of them only once. The biggest ten clones account for around 16% of the sample. The sequenced sample consisted of a population of CD138-negative cells sorted from bone marrow. According to the study, the label for this sample's cell subset or site signals: bone marrow mononuclear cells depleted of CD138+ plasma/myeloma cells by negative magnetic selection. These receptors originate from a donor at least 40 years old with multiple myeloma.

This clonotype was counted many times. J is TRBJ2-7 and V is TRBV18; the match to TRBD2 covers 8 bases. The germline CDR1 and CDR2 sequences are KGHSH and LQKENI. After removal of 1 base from V and 8 bases from J, the junction contained 13 bases not matched to a gene. This CDR3 has 16 amino acids. CDR3 loop: CASSPLGGGRFGKQYF. CDR3 nucleotides: TGTGCCAGCTCACCACTTGGCGGGGGGAGATTCGGAAAGCAGTACTTC.

This clonotype was seen repeatedly, ten times or more. V is TRBV20-1 and J is TRBJ2-7; TRBD1 aligns across 7 bases. The germline gives CDR1 DFQATT, CDR2 SNEGSKA (reference sequence). This CDR3 region has 16 residues. Unmatched junction bases numbered 14, after V lost 0 bases and J lost 6 bases. The CDR3 bases are TGCAGTGCTAGAGACCCAATTACAGGGGCACTCCGCGAGCAGTACTTC. Protein sequence: CSARDPITGALREQYF.